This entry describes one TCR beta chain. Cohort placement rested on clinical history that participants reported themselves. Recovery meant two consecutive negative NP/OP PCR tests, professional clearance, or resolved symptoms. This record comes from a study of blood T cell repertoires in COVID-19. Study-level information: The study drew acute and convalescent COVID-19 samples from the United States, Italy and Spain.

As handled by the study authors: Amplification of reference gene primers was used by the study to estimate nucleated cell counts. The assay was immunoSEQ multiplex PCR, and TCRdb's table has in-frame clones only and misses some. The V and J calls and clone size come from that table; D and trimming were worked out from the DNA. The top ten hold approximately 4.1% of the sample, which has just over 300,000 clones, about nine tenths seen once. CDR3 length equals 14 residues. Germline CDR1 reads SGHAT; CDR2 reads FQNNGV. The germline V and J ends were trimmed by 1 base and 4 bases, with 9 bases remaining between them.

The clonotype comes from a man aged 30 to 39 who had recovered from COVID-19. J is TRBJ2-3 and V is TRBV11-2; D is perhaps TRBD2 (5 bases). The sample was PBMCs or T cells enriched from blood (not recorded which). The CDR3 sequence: CASSLASQSDTQYF. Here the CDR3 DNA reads TGTGCCAGCAGCTTAGCTAGCCAATCAGATACGCAGTATTTT.